This T cell receptor beta chain was observed in a study of shared clonotypes between healthy human individuals. Profiling relied on immunoSEQ multiplex PCR, and the TCRdb table lists in-frame clones only, not all of them. This table holds approximately 2.5 million clones, over 85% found once. CDR1 and CDR2 from the germline V gene are SGHRS and YFSETQ. The CDR3 extends over 15 amino acids. Trimming removed 5 bases at V and 0 bases at J, with 13 bases between. V is TRBV5-1 and J is TRBJ2-3; a possible D gene is TRBD2 (6 bases). This TCR derives from a man aged 18 to 29 in good health. Some clones in this sample may be carry-over from other donors' samples. The sample taken for sequencing was naive CD4+ T cells from PBMCs. Subset given: CD45RA+ positively selected. The CDR3: CASRRTGTSTDTQYF. For the CDR3, the DNA is TGCGCCAGCAGACGTACCGGGACTAGCACAGATACGCAGTATTTT.